Presented here are 30 T cell receptor beta chains from one specimen sequenced in a study of shared clonotypes between healthy human individuals. Sequencing was performed with immunoSEQ multiplex PCR; in TCRdb, only in-frame clones are kept and a portion is missing. The sample consists of about 2.1 million clones, under 95% of them appearing once. Terminally differentiated effector memory CD45RA+ cells were excluded by CCR7 positive selection of CD45RO-negative cells. Sample: naive CD8+ T cells from PBMCs. Source of these receptors: a man between 18 and 29 years old in good health. Some clones in this sample may be carry-over from other donors' samples.

The gene calls are TRBV7-9 and TRBJ2-2, with 9 positions matching TRBD1. The CDR3 length is 17 residues. CDR1 is SEHNR and CDR2 is FQNEAQ in the germline V gene (reference sequence). Losses at the gene ends were 5 bases for V and 4 bases for J; bases not matched to a gene: 11. CDR3 residues: CASSGQGWPVVTGELFF. CDR3 coding DNA: TGTGCCAGCAGCGGACAGGGGTGGCCCGTCGTCACCGGGGAGCTGTTTTTT.

The CDR3 sequence: CASSPHLTGEAFF. CDR3 in DNA: TGTGCCAGCAGCCCCCACCTTACTGGGGAAGCTTTCTTT. The chain joins TRBV7-8 to TRBJ1-1; D ambiguous. Germline assignment: CDR1 SGHVS and CDR2 FQNEAQ. Trimming stripped 5 bases from V and 8 bases from J, with 15 bases between. The CDR3 runs 13 residues.

This chain uses TRBV7-9 with TRBJ1-4, with D unresolved. The V gene's germline CDR1 is SEHNR and CDR2 FQNEAQ (reference sequence). This CDR3 has 16 amino acids. V was trimmed by 3 bases and J by 3 bases, leaving 14 bases between them. CDR3 sequence reads: CASSFRGIRANEKLFF. The CDR3 DNA sequence: TGTGCCAGCAGCTTTCGTGGGATTCGAGCTAATGAAAAACTGTTTTTT. Variable domain in full (rest from reference TRBV7-9 and TRBJ1-4): DTGVSQNPRHKITKRGQNVTFRCDPISEHNRLYWYRQTLGQGPEFLTYFQNEAQLEKSRLLSDRFSAERPKGSFSTLEIQRTEQGDSAMYLCASSFRGIRANEKLFFGSGTQLSVL.

This chain connects TRBV6-1 to TRBJ2-3, with D perhaps matching TRBD1 or TRBD2 (5 bases each). With 1 base removed from V and 2 bases from J, the gap between germline ends came to 10 bases. Germline V gene lookup returns CDR1 MNHNS and CDR2 SASEGT. The CDR3 is 15 residues long. CDR3 bases: TGTGCCAGCAGTGAAGGGACGGGGACCACAGATACGCAGTATTTT. Amino acids: CASSEGTGTTDTQYF.

The CDR3 nucleotides read TGTGCCAGCAGTTTATATCGGCTAGACTCCTACAATGAGCAGTTCTTC. This codes for CASSLYRLDSYNEQFF. This chain connects TRBV28 to TRBJ2-1; no clear D. With 1 base removed from V and 0 bases from J, the gap between germline ends came to 10 bases. The CDR3 has 16 residues. The germline V gene encodes CDR1 MDHEN and CDR2 SYDVKM. Drawing the rest from reference TRBV28 and TRBJ2-1, the complete variable domain is DVKVTQSSRYLVKRTGEKVFLECVQDMDHENMFWYRQDPGLGLRLIYFSYDVKMKEKGDIPEGYSVSREKKERFSLILESASTNQTSMYLCASSLYRLDSYNEQFFGPGTRLTVL.

This chain connects TRBV6-1 to TRBJ2-5; D may be TRBD2 (6 bases). The CDR3 sequence is 14 residues long. Germline lookup yields CDR1 MNHNS and CDR2 SASEGT. The V end was cut by 2 bases, the J end by 9 bases, with 16 bases between. The DNA for the CDR3 is TGTGCCAGCAGTGAATTGGGACCCCCGGGGGCCCAGTACTTC. It translates to CASSELGPPGAQYF.

The V gene is TRBV5-1, the J gene TRBJ2-2, with D tentatively TRBD2 (5 bases). Germline V lookup: CDR1 SGHRS, CDR2 YFSETQ. The CDR3 sequence is 13 residues long. V shed 3 bases and J shed 8 bases, with 11 bases lying between them. CDR3 loop: CASSSDFRGELFF. The CDR3, as DNA: TGCGCCAGCAGCTCGGACTTTCGGGGGGAGCTGTTTTTT.

J is TRBJ2-1 and V is TRBV27; 9 positions match TRBD2. From germline, CDR1 is MNHEY and CDR2 SMNVEV (reference sequence). The CDR3 length is 15 residues. V trimming: 5 bases; J trimming: 9 bases; junction bases outside the gene matches: 11. The CDR3 is CASSLSWAGGIEQFF. The CDR3 DNA reads as TGTGCCAGCAGTCTCTCTTGGGCGGGAGGGATTGAGCAGTTCTTC.

The gene calls are TRBV19 and TRBJ1-1; D unclear. The CDR3 spans 14 residues. Looked up from germline, CDR1 is LNHDA and CDR2 is SQIVND (reference sequence). V shed 5 bases and J shed 0 bases, with 10 bases lying between them. The CDR3, as DNA: TGTGCCAGTAGTTACGTTGGGGTGAACACTGAAGCTTTCTTT. It is translated as CASSYVGVNTEAFF.

The gene calls are TRBV28 and TRBJ1-3; TRBD1 aligns across 7 bases. There are 19 residues in the CDR3. Germline V gene sequence: CDR1 MDHEN, CDR2 SYDVKM. V dropped 3 bases and J dropped 1; count of bases not matched to a gene: 15. CDR3 in amino acids: CASSLDWTGTAISGNTIYF. Written as DNA, the CDR3 is TGTGCCAGCAGTTTGGACTGGACCGGGACAGCTATTTCTGGAAACACCATATATTTT.

J is TRBJ1-4 and V is TRBV4-1; possibly TRBD1 for D (5 bases). Trimming shortened V by 3 bases and J by 5 bases, and 13 bases separated the two germline ends. The CDR3 contains 15 residues. Germline V lookup: CDR1 MGHRA, CDR2 YSYEKL. The CDR3 DNA reads as TGCGCCAGCAGCCACCTGACAGAGAAAAATGAAAAACTGTTTTTT. Encoded protein: CASSHLTEKNEKLFF.

The chain couples TRBV21-1 to TRBJ1-4. TRBV21-1 is reported as a pseudogene. CDR3 length equals 16 residues. The CDR3 reads CASSNGGRTTNEKLFF. The CDR3 DNA reads as TGTGCCAGCAGCAACGGAGGGAGGACAACTAATGAAAAACTGTTTTTT.

The rearrangement uses TRBV12-5 and TRBJ2-3, with TRBD1 as a possible D gene (6 bases). This CDR3 comprises 15 residues. Looked up from germline, CDR1 is LGHNT and CDR2 is FRNRAP. The V end was cut by 2 bases, the J end by 5 bases, with 14 bases between. CDR3 bases: TGTGCTAGTGGTTTGACAGGGTCCCCCGGAGATACGCAGTATTTT. It is translated as CASGLTGSPGDTQYF.

J is TRBJ1-1 and V is TRBV9; maybe TRBD1 (5 bases). The germline V gene encodes CDR1 SGDLS and CDR2 YYNGEE. V was clipped by 0 bases and J by 5 bases, with 17 bases between them. The CDR3 is 16 residues long. CDR3 nucleotide sequence: TGTGCCAGCAGCGTAGTAGAAGGCCGCAGGGCGACTGAAGCTTTCTTT. Its translation is CASSVVEGRRATEAFF.

The chain has TRBV6-5 and TRBJ1-2, with D tentatively TRBD1 (5 bases). The CDR3 sequence is 16 residues long. V lost 2 bases, J lost 4 bases, and 17 bases lay in between. Germline V gives CDR1 MNHEY, CDR2 SVGAGI. The CDR3 DNA follows: TGTGCCAGCAGTTACAAGCCGGGACCGACGTTCTATGGCTACACCTTC. Its translation is CASSYKPGPTFYGYTF.

This clone has only one observation. The V call is TRBV19, the J call TRBJ2-2; D remains unclear. From germline, CDR1 is LNHDA and CDR2 SQIVND (reference sequence). The CDR3 spans 11 residues. The V end was cut by 7 bases, the J end by 8 bases, with 8 bases between. The CDR3 loop reads CASTTTGELFF. For the CDR3, the DNA is TGTGCCAGTACTACAACGGGGGAGCTGTTTTTT.

This chain uses TRBV27 with TRBJ2-7, with TRBD2 matching over 9 bases. V trimming: 0 bases; J trimming: 4 bases; junction bases outside the gene matches: 10. This CDR3 spans 17 amino acids. Germline V lookup: CDR1 MNHEY, CDR2 SMNVEV (reference sequence). The CDR3 loop reads CASSLSSAGGPRYEQYF. The DNA of the CDR3 is TGTGCCAGCAGTTTATCTTCTGCGGGAGGGCCGAGGTACGAGCAGTACTTC.

On this clone: Other DNA sequences in this specimen translate into the identical CDR3. This rearrangement joins TRBV29-1 to TRBJ2-5; D is possibly TRBD1 or TRBD2 (6 bases each). V dropped 1 base and J dropped 2 bases, with 8 bases sitting between them. The germline V gene has CDR1 SQVTM and CDR2 ANQGSEA. CDR3 length: 13 residues. This CDR3 reads CSVEGGGQETQYF. CDR3 in DNA: TGCAGCGTTGAAGGAGGGGGGCAAGAGACCCAGTACTTC.

The chain combines TRBV27 with TRBJ2-2; D might be TRBD2 (6 bases). Trimming took off 2 bases at V and 3 bases at J, with 10 bases between the two ends. The CDR3 is made up of 15 amino acids. Germline V gene sequence: CDR1 MNHEY, CDR2 SMNVEV (reference sequence). CDR3 residues: CASSLGGRYTGELFF. The CDR3 bases are TGTGCCAGCAGTTTAGGAGGGAGGTACACCGGGGAGCTGTTTTTT.

A word on this clone: No conserved phenylalanine or tryptophan ends this CDR3, so it is likely a read error. The limits of the CDR3 on the DNA are not certain, so only TCRdb's listed CDR3 is given. The V call is TRBV5-4, the J call TRBJ1-1. 14 amino acids form the CDR3, both terminal residues included. Germline V gene lookup returns CDR1 SGHNT and CDR2 YYREEE (reference sequence). The CDR3 reads CASSSPGRPREPVV.

V and J are TRBV6-4 and TRBJ2-1; D not resolved. Trimming left V 7 bases short and J 0 bases short, with 10 bases between. The CDR3 loop spans 14 amino acids. CDR1 is MRHNA and CDR2 is SNTAGT in the germline V gene. The CDR3 DNA follows: TGTGCCAGCATCGGGCCGGGCTCCTACAATGAGCAGTTCTTC. Protein sequence: CASIGPGSYNEQFF.

This chain links TRBV19 with TRBJ1-4, with D maybe TRBD1 (6 bases). Germline loops: CDR1 LNHDA, CDR2 SQIVND (reference sequence). V lost 4 bases to trimming and J lost 1 base, with 13 bases between them. CDR3 length equals 16 residues. The CDR3 loop reads CASSTHRAGTNEKLFF. CDR3 nucleotides: TGTGCCAGTAGTACTCACAGGGCTGGAACTAATGAAAAACTGTTTTTT.

This clone was counted once. The V call is TRBV6-6, the J call TRBJ2-3, with a possible D match to TRBD1 (5 bases). Trimming stripped 7 bases from V and 3 bases from J, with 14 bases between. There are 14 residues in the CDR3. Germline values: CDR1 MNHNY, CDR2 SVGAGI (reference sequence). The CDR3 loop reads CASTQGGETDTQYF. The CDR3 bases are TGTGCCAGCACCCAGGGTGGCGAAACAGATACGCAGTATTTT.

The chain employs TRBV11-2 and TRBJ2-4, with TRBD2 as a possible D gene (5 bases). This CDR3 region has 16 residues. V lost 5 bases to trimming and J lost 0 bases, with 14 bases between them. Germline values: CDR1 SGHAT, CDR2 FQNNGV. Here the CDR3 reads CASSQTAVLAKNIQYF. CDR3 nucleotides: TGTGCCAGCAGCCAAACAGCGGTACTAGCCAAAAACATTCAGTACTTC.

The chain combines TRBV5-6 with TRBJ2-5; no clear D. Deletions cut 0 bases from V and 3 bases from J, with 6 bases between. The CDR3 is made up of 13 amino acids. Germline V gene data show CDR1 as SGHDT and CDR2 as YYEEEE. The CDR3 nucleotides are TGTGCCAGCAGCTTGGGAGTGAAAGAGACCCAGTACTTC. Protein sequence: CASSLGVKETQYF.

This chain connects TRBV5-1 to TRBJ2-7; TRBD2 is a possible D gene (7 bases). CDR3 length: 16 residues. Germline CDR1 SGHRS, CDR2 YFSETQ. Trimming pared 0 bases from V and 1 base from J, leaving 14 bases between. The CDR3 spells CASSLEGGSLSYEQYF. CDR3 nucleotide sequence: TGCGCCAGCAGCTTGGAGGGGGGGAGCCTATCCTACGAGCAGTACTTC.

This chain links TRBV12-5 with TRBJ2-7, with D perhaps matching TRBD1 (5 bases). The CDR3 is made up of 13 amino acids. In germline, CDR1 is LGHNT, CDR2 FRNRAP. Trimming stripped 7 bases from V and 2 bases from J, with 12 bases between. CDR3 nucleotides: TGTGCTAGTGCCAGGGTACTTCCCTACGAGCAGTACTTC. It yields the protein CASARVLPYEQYF.

The V gene is TRBV7-9, the J gene TRBJ2-6; TRBD2 agrees at 7 bases. The ends lost 2 bases at V and 0 bases at J; junction bases unmatched: 7. The V gene's germline CDR1 is SEHNR and CDR2 FQNEAQ (reference sequence). CDR3 size: 18 residues. The CDR3 loop reads CASSLLGGRSSGANVLTF. CDR3 bases: TGTGCCAGCAGCTTACTGGGAGGGCGATCCTCTGGGGCCAACGTCCTGACTTTC.

The chain joins TRBV13 to TRBJ2-3; D ambiguous. Germline-derived CDR1 and CDR2 are PRHDT and FYEKMQ (reference sequence). V lost 5 bases and J lost 3, with 18 bases in between. The CDR3 has 16 amino acids. Here the CDR3 reads CASSASRTRRTDTQYF. CDR3 nucleotides: TGTGCCAGCAGCGCCTCTCGGACGCGAAGAACAGATACGCAGTATTTT.

This clone is a singleton in its sample. The V call is TRBV28, the J call TRBJ2-2, with D tentatively TRBD1 (7 bases). CDR1 and CDR2 from the germline V gene are MDHEN and SYDVKM. This CDR3 region has 14 residues. The V and J ends lost 11 bases and 5 bases respectively, with 18 bases between them. CDR3 region: CAHHRGGWTGELFF. CDR3 DNA: TGTGCCCACCACAGGGGAGGTTGGACCGGGGAGCTGTTTTTT.